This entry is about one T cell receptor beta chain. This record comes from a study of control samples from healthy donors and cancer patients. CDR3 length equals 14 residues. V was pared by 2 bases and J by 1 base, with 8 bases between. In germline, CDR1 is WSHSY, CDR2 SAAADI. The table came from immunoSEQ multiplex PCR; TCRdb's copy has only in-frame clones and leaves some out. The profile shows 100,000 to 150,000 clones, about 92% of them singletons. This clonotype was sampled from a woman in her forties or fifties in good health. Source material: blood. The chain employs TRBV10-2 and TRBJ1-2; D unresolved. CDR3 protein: CASSELASNYGYTF. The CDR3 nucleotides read TGCGCCAGCAGTGAGCTCGCCAGTAACTATGGCTACACCTTC.